This T cell receptor beta chain derives from a study of blood T cell repertoires in COVID-19. Trimming shortened V by 4 bases and J by 5 bases, and 15 bases separated the two germline ends. The CDR3 runs to 14 residues. CDR1 and CDR2 (germline): SGHNT, YYREEE (reference sequence). Profiled with immunoSEQ multiplex PCR; TCRdb holds only in-frame clones, not every one. This table has 150,000 to 200,000 clones, approximately 78% appearing once. This chain uses TRBV5-4 with TRBJ2-5; possible D gene TRBD1, 6 bases. Sample: PBMCs or T cells enriched from blood (not recorded which). The TCR sequence derives from a woman in her forties or fifties who had recovered from COVID-19. In DNA, the CDR3 is TGTGCCAGCAGCGTGGGGGCGTTGTGGGAGACCCAGTACTTC. Protein product: CASSVGALWETQYF.